This T cell receptor (beta chain) appears in the sequencing data of a study of blood T cell repertoires in COVID-19. This CDR3 is 15 amino acids long. Germline trimming cut 6 bases from V and 6 bases from J; bases unmatched to any gene: 8. Germline loops: CDR1 MDHEN, CDR2 SYDVKM. The protocol was immunoSEQ multiplex PCR, while the TCRdb copy is restricted to in-frame clones and leaves out a portion. The table records 250,000 to 350,000 clones, 90% of them present only once. The sample comprised PBMCs or T cells enriched from blood (not recorded which). The chain has TRBV28 and TRBJ2-1, with 10 bases fitting TRBD2. This sequence was found in a woman between 18 and 30 years old with acute COVID-19. The CDR3 reads CASRLLAGAANEQFF. In DNA form, the CDR3 reads TGTGCCAGCAGACTCCTAGCGGGAGCTGCCAATGAGCAGTTCTTC.